This T cell receptor beta chain was sequenced in a study of blood T cell repertoires in COVID-19. The wider study: The United States, Italy and Spain supplied acute and convalescent COVID-19 samples. In each case, the material was cDNA or gDNA derived from T cells, B-cell-depleted T cells, or PBMCs.

CDR1 SEHNR and CDR2 FQNEAQ come from the germline V gene (reference sequence). Trimming took 5 bases from V and 3 from J, leaving 17 bases between them. The CDR3 sequence is 15 residues long. Per the study methods: It was from reference gene primer amplification that nucleated cell counts were estimated. The table came from immunoSEQ multiplex PCR; TCRdb's copy has only in-frame clones and leaves some out. V and J calls and clone size are those listed in that table; D and trimming were worked out from the DNA. The sample records around 320,000 clones, about 90% being singletons. This clone was detected only a few times.

Sequences were obtained from peripheral blood. This receptor was obtained from a man in his late teens or twenties with active or convalescent COVID-19. The V gene is TRBV7-9, the J gene TRBJ2-7; possible D gene TRBD1, 6 bases. The CDR3 DNA reads TGTGCCAGCAGCCAGACCTTGACAGGCGTCTACGAGCAGTACTTC. Translating gives CASSQTLTGVYEQYF. Together with reference TRBV7-9 and TRBJ2-7, the CDR3 gives the full variable domain: DTGVSQNPRHKITKRGQNVTFRCDPISEHNRLYWYRQTLGQGPEFLTYFQNEAQLEKSRLLSDRFSAERPKGSFSTLEIQRTEQGDSAMYLCASSQTLTGVYEQYFGPGTRLTVT.